This T cell receptor (beta chain) stems from a study of T-cell memory formation after mild COVID-19. Study summary: The study found TCR clusters largely donor specific.

Germline V lookup: CDR1 DFQATT, CDR2 SNEGSKA (reference sequence). Between the trimmed V and J ends, which lost 5 bases and 5 bases, there was a span of 6 bases. CDR3 size: 10 residues. Only a few counts were recorded for this clonotype. The antigen is not known. Each CDR3 protein is one row after TCRdb ran MiXCR on the 5' RACE reads. The table includes fewer than 600,000 distinct CDR3 sequences, less than 25% detected once. Findings and limits, study-wide: The authors did not confirm SARS-CoV-2 specificity of second-wave clones peaking day 37. The finding that pre-infection memory included some responding clones suggested that cross-reactive memory joined.

The TCR comes from an adult woman who had mild COVID-19 (a few samples of this study predate the infection). Cell type and time point are not known. The rearrangement links TRBV20-1 to TRBJ1-2; unclear D gene. Sequencing was performed on PBMCs or a T cell subset sorted from them (not recorded which). The CDR3 here is CSAEEYGYTF. CDR3 in DNA: TGCAGTGCTGAGGAATATGGCTACACCTTC.